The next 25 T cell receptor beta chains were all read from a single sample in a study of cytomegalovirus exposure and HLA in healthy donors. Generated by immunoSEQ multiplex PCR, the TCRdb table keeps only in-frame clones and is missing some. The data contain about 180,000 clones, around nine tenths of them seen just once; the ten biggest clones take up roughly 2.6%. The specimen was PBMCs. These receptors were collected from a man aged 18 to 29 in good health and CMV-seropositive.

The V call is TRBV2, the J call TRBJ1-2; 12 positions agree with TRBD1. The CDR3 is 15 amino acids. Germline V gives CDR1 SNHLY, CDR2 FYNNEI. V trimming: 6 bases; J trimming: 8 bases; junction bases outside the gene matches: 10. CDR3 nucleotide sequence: TGTGCCAGCAGGGGGACAGGGGGCGCATGGGGGGGCTACACCTTC. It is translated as CASRGTGGAWGGYTF.

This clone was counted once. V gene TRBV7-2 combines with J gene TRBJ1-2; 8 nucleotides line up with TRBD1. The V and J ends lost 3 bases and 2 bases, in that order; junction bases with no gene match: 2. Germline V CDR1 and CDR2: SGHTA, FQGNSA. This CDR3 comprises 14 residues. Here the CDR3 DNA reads TGTGCCAGCAGCTTGGCAGGGGGCAACTATGGCTACACCTTC. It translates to CASSLAGGNYGYTF.

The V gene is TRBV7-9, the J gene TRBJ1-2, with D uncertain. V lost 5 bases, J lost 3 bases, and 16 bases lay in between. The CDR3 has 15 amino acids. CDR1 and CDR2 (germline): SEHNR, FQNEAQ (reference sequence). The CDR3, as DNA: TGTGCCAGCAGCGCCTCCGGTACGCCGGACTATGGCTACACCTTC. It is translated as CASSASGTPDYGYTF. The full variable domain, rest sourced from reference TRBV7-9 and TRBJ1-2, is DTGVSQNPRHKITKRGQNVTFRCDPISEHNRLYWYRQTLGQGPEFLTYFQNEAQLEKSRLLSDRFSAERPKGSFSTLEIQRTEQGDSAMYLCASSASGTPDYGYTFGSGTRLTVV.

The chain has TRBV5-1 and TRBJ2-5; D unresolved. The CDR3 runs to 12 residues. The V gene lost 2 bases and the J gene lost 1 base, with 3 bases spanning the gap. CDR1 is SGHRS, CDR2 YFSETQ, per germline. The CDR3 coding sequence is TGCGCCAGCAGCTTCTCCCAAGAGACCCAGTACTTC. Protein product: CASSFSQETQYF.

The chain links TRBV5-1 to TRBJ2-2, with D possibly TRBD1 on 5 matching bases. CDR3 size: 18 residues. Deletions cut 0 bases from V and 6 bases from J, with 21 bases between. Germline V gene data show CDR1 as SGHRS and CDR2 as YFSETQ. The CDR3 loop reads CASSLALVGRARAGELFF. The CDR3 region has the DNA TGCGCCAGCAGCTTGGCCCTAGTTGGCCGGGCCAGGGCCGGGGAGCTGTTTTTT.

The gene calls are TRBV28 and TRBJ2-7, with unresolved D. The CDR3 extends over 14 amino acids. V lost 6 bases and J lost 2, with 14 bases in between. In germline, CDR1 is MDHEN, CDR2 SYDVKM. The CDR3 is CASRPSYVTYEQYF. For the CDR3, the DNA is TGTGCCAGCAGACCCTCCTACGTGACCTACGAGCAGTACTTC.

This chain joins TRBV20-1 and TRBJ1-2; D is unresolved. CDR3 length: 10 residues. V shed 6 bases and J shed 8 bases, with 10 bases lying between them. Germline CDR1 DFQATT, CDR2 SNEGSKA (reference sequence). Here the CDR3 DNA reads TGCAGTGCCCGACTACGGGGCTACACCTTC. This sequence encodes CSARLRGYTF.

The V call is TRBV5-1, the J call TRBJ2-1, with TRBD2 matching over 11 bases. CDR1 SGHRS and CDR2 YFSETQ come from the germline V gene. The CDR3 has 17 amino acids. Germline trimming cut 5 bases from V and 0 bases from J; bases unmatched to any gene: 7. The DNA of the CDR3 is TGCGCCAGCAGTTTGACTAGCGGGATAACCTCCTACAATGAGCAGTTCTTC. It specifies CASSLTSGITSYNEQFF.

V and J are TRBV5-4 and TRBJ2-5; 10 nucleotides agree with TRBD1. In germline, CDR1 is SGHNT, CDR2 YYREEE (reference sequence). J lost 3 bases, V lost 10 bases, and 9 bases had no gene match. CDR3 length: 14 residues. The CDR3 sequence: CASRQGAEKETQYF. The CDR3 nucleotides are TGTGCCTCACGACAGGGGGCGGAAAAAGAGACCCAGTACTTC.

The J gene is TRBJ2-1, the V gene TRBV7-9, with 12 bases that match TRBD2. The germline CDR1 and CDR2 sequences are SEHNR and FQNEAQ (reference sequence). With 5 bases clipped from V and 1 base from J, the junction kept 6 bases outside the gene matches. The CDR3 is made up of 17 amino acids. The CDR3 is CASSPPSGGASYNEQFF. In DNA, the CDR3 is TGTGCCAGCAGCCCCCCTAGCGGGGGGGCTTCCTACAATGAGCAGTTCTTC.

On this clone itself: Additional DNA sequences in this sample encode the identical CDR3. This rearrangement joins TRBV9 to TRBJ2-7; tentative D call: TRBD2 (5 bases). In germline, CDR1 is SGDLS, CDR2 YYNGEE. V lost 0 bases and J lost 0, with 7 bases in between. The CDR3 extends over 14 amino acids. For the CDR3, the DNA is TGTGCCAGCAGCGTAGTAGGGAGCTCCTACGAGCAGTACTTC. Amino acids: CASSVVGSSYEQYF.

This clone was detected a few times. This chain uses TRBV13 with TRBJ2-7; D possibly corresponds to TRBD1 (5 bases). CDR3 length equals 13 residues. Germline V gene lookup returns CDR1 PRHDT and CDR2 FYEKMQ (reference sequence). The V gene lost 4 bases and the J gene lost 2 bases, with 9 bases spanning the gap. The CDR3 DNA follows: TGTGCCAGCAGCTCTCGACAGACCTACGAGCAGTACTTC. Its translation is CASSSRQTYEQYF.

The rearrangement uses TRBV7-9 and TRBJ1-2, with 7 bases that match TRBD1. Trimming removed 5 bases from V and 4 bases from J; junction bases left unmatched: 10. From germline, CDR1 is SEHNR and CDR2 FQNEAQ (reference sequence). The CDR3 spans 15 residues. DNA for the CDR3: TGTGCCAGCAGCGCAAACATCCGGGACAGCTATGGCTACACCTTC. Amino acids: CASSANIRDSYGYTF. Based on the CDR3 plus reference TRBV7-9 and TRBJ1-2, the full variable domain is DTGVSQNPRHKITKRGQNVTFRCDPISEHNRLYWYRQTLGQGPEFLTYFQNEAQLEKSRLLSDRFSAERPKGSFSTLEIQRTEQGDSAMYLCASSANIRDSYGYTFGSGTRLTVV.

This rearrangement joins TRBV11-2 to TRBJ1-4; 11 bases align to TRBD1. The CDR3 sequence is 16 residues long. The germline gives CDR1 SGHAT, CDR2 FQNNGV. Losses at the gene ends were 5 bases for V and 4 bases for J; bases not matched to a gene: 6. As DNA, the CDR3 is TGTGCCAGCAGCCCCCGGACAGGGGGCGGTAATGAAAAACTGTTTTTT. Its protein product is CASSPRTGGGNEKLFF.

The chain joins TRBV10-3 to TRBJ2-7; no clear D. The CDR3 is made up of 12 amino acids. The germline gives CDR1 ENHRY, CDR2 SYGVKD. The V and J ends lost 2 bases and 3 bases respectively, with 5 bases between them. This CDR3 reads CAISEASYEQYF. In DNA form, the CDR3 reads TGTGCCATCAGTGAGGCCAGCTACGAGCAGTACTTC.

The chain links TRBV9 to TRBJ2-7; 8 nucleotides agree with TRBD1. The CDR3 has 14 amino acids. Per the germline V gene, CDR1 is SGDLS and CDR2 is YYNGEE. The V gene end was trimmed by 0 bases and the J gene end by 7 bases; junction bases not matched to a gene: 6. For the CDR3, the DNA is TGTGCCAGCAGCGTAGAAGGACAGGGCATGGAGCAGTACTTC. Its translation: CASSVEGQGMEQYF.

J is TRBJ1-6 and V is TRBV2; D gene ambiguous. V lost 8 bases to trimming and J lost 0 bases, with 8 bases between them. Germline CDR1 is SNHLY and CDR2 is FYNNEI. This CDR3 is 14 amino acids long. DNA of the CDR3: TGTGCCAGCGTGGGGAGCTCCTATAATTCACCCCTCCACTTT. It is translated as CASVGSSYNSPLHF. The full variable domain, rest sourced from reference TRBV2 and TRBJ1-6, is EPEVTQTPSHQVTQMGQEVILRCVPISNHLYFYWYRQILGQKVEFLVSFYNNEISEKSEIFDDQFSVERPDGSNFTLKIRSTKLEDSAMYFCASVGSSYNSPLHFGNGTRLTVT.

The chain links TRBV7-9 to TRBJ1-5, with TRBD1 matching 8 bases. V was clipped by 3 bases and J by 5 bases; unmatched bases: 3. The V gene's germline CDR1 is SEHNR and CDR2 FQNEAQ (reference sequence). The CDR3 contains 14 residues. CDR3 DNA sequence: TGTGCCAGCAGCTTGTTGACAGGGGATCAGCCCCAGCATTTT. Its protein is CASSLLTGDQPQHF.

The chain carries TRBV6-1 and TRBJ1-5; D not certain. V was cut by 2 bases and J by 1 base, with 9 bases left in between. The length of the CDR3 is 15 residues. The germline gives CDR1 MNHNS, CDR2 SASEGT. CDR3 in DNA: TGTGCCAGCAGTGAACCTGTGCAGAGCAATCAGCCCCAGCATTTT. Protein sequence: CASSEPVQSNQPQHF.

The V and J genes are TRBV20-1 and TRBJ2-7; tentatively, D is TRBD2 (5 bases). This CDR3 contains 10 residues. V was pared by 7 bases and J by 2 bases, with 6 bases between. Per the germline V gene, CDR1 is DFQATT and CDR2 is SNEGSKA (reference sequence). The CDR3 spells CSVGAYEQYF. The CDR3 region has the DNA TGCAGTGTGGGAGCCTACGAGCAGTACTTC.

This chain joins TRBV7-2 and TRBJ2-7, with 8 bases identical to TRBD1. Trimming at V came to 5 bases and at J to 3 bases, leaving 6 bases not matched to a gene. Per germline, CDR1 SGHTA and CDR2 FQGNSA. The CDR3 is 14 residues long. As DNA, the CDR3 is TGTGCCAGCAGCCAGGGGGCGCTTCGCTACGAGCAGTACTTC. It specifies CASSQGALRYEQYF.

CDR3 sequence (DNA): TGTGCCAGCAGCTTGGCCCTGGGTAGGAGCGATGGCTACACCTTC. Translating it yields CASSLALGRSDGYTF. The chain employs TRBV5-6 and TRBJ1-2; D gene unclear. Per germline, CDR1 SGHDT and CDR2 YYEEEE. Trimming left V 0 bases short and J 6 bases short, with 15 bases between. This CDR3 is built from 15 residues.

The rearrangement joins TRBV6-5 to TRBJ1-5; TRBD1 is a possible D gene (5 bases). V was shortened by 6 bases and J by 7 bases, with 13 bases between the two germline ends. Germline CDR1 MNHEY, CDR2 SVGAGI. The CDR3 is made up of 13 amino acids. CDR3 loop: CASSPGGAQPQHF. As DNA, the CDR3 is TGTGCCAGCAGCCCCGGAGGGGCGCAGCCCCAGCATTTT.

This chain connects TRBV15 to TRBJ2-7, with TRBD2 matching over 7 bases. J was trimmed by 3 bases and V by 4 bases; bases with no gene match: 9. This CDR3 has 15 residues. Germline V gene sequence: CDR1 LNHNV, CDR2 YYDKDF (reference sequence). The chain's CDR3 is CATSNFGGEDYEQYF. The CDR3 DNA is TGTGCCACCAGCAACTTTGGGGGGGAGGACTACGAGCAGTACTTC.

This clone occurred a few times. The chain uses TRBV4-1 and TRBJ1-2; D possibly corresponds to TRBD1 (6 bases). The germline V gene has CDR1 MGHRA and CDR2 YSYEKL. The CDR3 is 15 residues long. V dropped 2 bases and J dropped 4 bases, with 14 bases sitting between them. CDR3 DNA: TGCGCCAGCAGCCAACTAGTACAGGGCGGCTATGGCTACACCTTC. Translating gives CASSQLVQGGYGYTF.